Following are 2 T cell receptor beta chains from one sample sequenced in a study of CD8 T cells in Susac syndrome. The RNA input was 0.5 to 1 ug, and it was reverse transcribed with random hexamers. TCRdb redid the calling of the immunoSEQ multiplex PCR reads with MiXCR, one entry per CDR3 protein. The sample lists 150,000 to 200,000 distinct CDR3 sequences; about 94% were seen once. Sequencing input: CD4+ T cells from PBMCs. The source of these receptors is a human donor in good health.

This rearrangement joins TRBV7-2 to TRBJ2-4, with 7 bases fitting TRBD2. The trim removed 6 bases at V and 9 bases at J, leaving 8 bases unmatched. Germline loops: CDR1 SGHTA, CDR2 FQGNSA. There are 13 residues in the CDR3. The CDR3 DNA sequence: TGTGCCAGCAGATCTAGCGGTGAGGGCATTCAGTACTTC. Translation: CASRSSGEGIQYF. Together with reference TRBV7-2 and TRBJ2-4, the CDR3 gives the full variable domain: GAGVSQSPSNKVTEKGKDVELRCDPISGHTALYWYRQSLGQGLEFLIYFQGNSAPDKSGLPSDRFSAERTGGSVSTLTIQRTQQEDSAVYLCASRSSGEGIQYFGAGTRLSVL.

The genes are TRBV30 and TRBJ2-1; no clear D gene. Germline lookup yields CDR1 GTSNPN and CDR2 SVGIG (reference sequence). V was clipped by 3 bases and J by 10 bases, with 13 bases between them. The CDR3 is 12 amino acids. The CDR3 nucleotides read TGTGCCTGGAGCCCCGTGGGTTTGGAGCAGTTCTTC. This encodes CAWSPVGLEQFF.